The entry below describes one T cell receptor beta chain. The sample holds many counts of this clonotype. The specificity of this receptor is unknown. No qualities accompany the bases; no much larger clone lies one base away. V is reduced by 3 bases and J by 8 bases, leaving a spacing of 17 bases between them. The germline V gene specifies SGDLS as CDR1 and YYNGEE as CDR2. Inclusive of the bounding cysteine and phenylalanine, the CDR3 is 14 residues long. Solely the CDR3 DNA is kept, with 42 bases framed from the first base. This sample was included in a study of Graves' ophthalmopathy and Graves' hyperthyroidism (dated by TCRdb to about 2018). Regarding the complete study: Peripheral blood was collected before any treatment was given, at the time of initial diagnosis. TCR beta repertoire signatures were used to distinguish Graves' ophthalmopathy from Graves' hyperthyroidism and to predict progression to ophthalmopathy. In total, 120 to 150 blood samples were TCR-sequenced: under 45 ophthalmopathy, some 75 hyperthyroidism and approximately 17 hyperthyroidism-to-ophthalmopathy patients. To explore V-J signatures that separate ophthalmopathy from hyperthyroidism, a discovery set of about a hundred patients was enrolled, consisting of roughly 45 with ophthalmopathy and roughly 57 with stable hyperthyroidism. An independent validation cohort comprised some 19 hyperthyroidism patients and roughly 15 patients who later progressed from hyperthyroidism to ophthalmopathy. In several hyperthyroidism patients, the T-cell repertoire of thyroid tissue was compared with the T-cell repertoire of blood. Following sample collection, hyperthyroidism patients were given methimazole at a starting dose of 30 mg daily, and ophthalmopathy patients were given high-dose intravenous methylprednisolone. For training and testing, the approximately 92 patients in the discovery cohort were randomly divided in a 7:3 ratio.

Results the study describes overall, beyond this receptor: In cross-validation, the 13-signature model distinguished ophthalmopathy from stable hyperthyroidism with roughly 90% sensitivity and about 84% specificity, and in the test set the corresponding values were around 80% and 75%. Sample size was not statistically predetermined, and group allocation was not concealed from the investigators. In validation, the model predicted ophthalmopathy progression with nearly 71% sensitivity and 72% to 80% specificity; eleven to twelve predicted patients were CT-confirmed with GO in a median of 6.5 months. Most expanded thyroid clonotypes with a frequency above 0.001 also appeared in blood, which suggests that blood repertoires may reflect the immune response in the thyroid.

Stable hyperthyroidism was defined as no progression to ophthalmopathy within 18 months of follow-up. Hyperthyroidism patients were newly diagnosed, with disease duration under 2 months, and aged 18 to 65 years. Patients were excluded if they had other autoimmune diseases, uncontrolled infections, pregnancy or lactation. Diagnosis was based on clinical symptoms, serum thyroxine, TRAb, thyroid ultrasound and orbital computed tomography. Using Ficoll-Paque density gradient centrifugation, PBMCs were isolated from 9.5 to 10 ml of fresh peripheral blood. Total RNA was extracted using Trizol reagent, and RNA quality was checked on an Agilent 2100 Bioanalyzer. TCR beta CDR3 regions were amplified from RNA transcripts for repertoire sequencing. The first round was an RT-PCR using HTBI primers with the Qiagen OneStep RT-PCR kit, and this first round was followed by a second-round multiplex PCR, then size selection and purification. Libraries were sequenced paired-end with 100 bp reads on an Illumina HiSeq2000. The study's processing was this. SOAPnuke was used to process the reads, removing any read that contained adapters or uncalled bases, had a mean Phred below 15, or lacked an exact match to the constant primer or identifier. COPE v1.2.5 was used to merge the high-quality paired reads. Each unique nucleotide sequence was treated as a clonotype, and MiTCR v1.1 was used to align the clonotypes to the IMGT TRB V, D and J references. The analysis was limited to V-J combinations with a frequency above 0.0001, which together covered about 99% of repertoires. For each V-J combination, a TCR clonal expansion and chaos score was defined as F50 clonal expansion divided by the chaos observed in the TCRdist matrix. Welch's t-statistics and random forest were used to reduce features to over ten V-J combinations, which were fed into a naive Bayes classifier. The similarity between thyroid and blood repertoires was quantified using the Morisita-Horn index. The public reads were reanalyzed by TCRdb: fastp trimming at Q25, MiXCR alignment, in-frame beta chains only. Identical CDR3 proteins give one entry, which carries the most common genes and DNA. The V and J calls were determined by TCRdb, not by the authors. Within this sample are about 420,000 distinct CDR3 sequences, with 21% of them counted one time only. The ten biggest clones cover under 3% of the sample.

This receptor was obtained from a woman aged 18-29 years with stable Graves' hyperthyroidism. Donor details come from another sample of the same person, matched by shared clones. Sequencing input: peripheral blood. Recombination linked TRBV9 to TRBJ1-2; the D gene identity is not certain. The nucleotides read TGTGCCAGCAGCGCACCCGGGAGCAGAGAGGGCTACACCTTC. Its product reads: CASSAPGSREGYTF.